This TCR beta chain was sequenced in a study of control samples from healthy donors and cancer patients. Only in-frame clones appear in the TCRdb table, and some are missing; sequencing was by immunoSEQ multiplex PCR. The sample lists around 230,000 clones, roughly 94% occurring once. This CDR3 contains 16 residues. Germline V gene data show CDR1 as MGHRA and CDR2 as YSYEKL. The ends were cut back, 1 base at V and 0 bases at J, with 12 bases in the middle. The TCR originated in a man aged 45-65 years in good health. Sequenced material: blood. This sequence joins TRBV4-1 and TRBJ1-1; D is undetermined. The CDR3 region has the DNA TGCGCCAGCAGCCAAGCTACGGGCGTAATGAACACTGAAGCTTTCTTT. This encodes CASSQATGVMNTEAFF.